These 26 T cell receptor beta chains were sequenced from one sample in a study of T cells in Graves' hyperthyroidism and ophthalmopathy. The CDR3 regions of TCR beta were amplified from RNA transcripts. The HTBI primer set drove a first-round RT-PCR of the TCR CDR3. TCRdb itself ran the multiplex PCR reads through MiXCR, one entry per CDR3 protein. Of more than 500,000 distinct CDR3 sequences in the sample, around 42% were seen once. Sequencing was carried out using peripheral blood or thyroid tissue (not recorded which). The receptors here all came from an adult woman with Graves' disease, either hyperthyroidism or ophthalmopathy (not recorded which).

CDR3 sequence reads: CASRGSGQGSNQPQHF. DNA of the CDR3: TGTGCCAGCAGGGGGTCGGGACAGGGGAGCAATCAGCCCCAGCATTTT. The chain employs TRBV6-1 and TRBJ1-5; 10 bases are a match to TRBD1. Germline-derived CDR1 and CDR2 are MNHNS and SASEGT. With V trimmed by 6 bases and J by 1 base, 6 bases remained unmatched. This CDR3 spans 16 amino acids.

This clonotype was counted a single time. The chain is built from TRBV20-1 and TRBJ2-1; possibly TRBD1 for D (5 bases). CDR3 length: 11 residues. Germline V gene lookup returns CDR1 DFQATT and CDR2 SNEGSKA (reference sequence). Trimming cost V 2 bases and J 14 bases, with 13 bases left between them. CDR3 nucleotides: TGCAGTGCTAGATTTAGGCAGGGAAAGTTCTTC. Its protein is CSARFRQGKFF.

Note on this clonotype: The junction differs from germline at one of its ends, possibly a read error. The CDR3 sequence is CAISLTGEYEQYF. CDR3 in DNA: TGTGCCATCAGTTTGACAGGGGAATACGAGCAGTACTTC. The chain uses TRBV27 and TRBJ2-7, with 8 bases identical to TRBD1. The CDR3 contains 13 residues. Germline V gives CDR1 MNHEY, CDR2 SMNVEV (reference sequence).

V usage is TRBV2 and J usage is TRBJ1-2; D is unclear. The CDR3 runs 12 residues. Trimming stripped 5 bases from V and 7 bases from J, with 11 bases between. Germline V CDR1 and CDR2: SNHLY, FYNNEI. CDR3 loop: CASSRREVGYTF. In DNA form, the CDR3 reads TGTGCCAGCAGTCGTAGGGAGGTTGGCTACACCTTC.

This sequence joins TRBV7-2 and TRBJ1-2, with D perhaps matching TRBD1 (6 bases). Trimming pared 3 bases from V and 4 bases from J, leaving 15 bases between. This CDR3 contains 15 residues. Germline CDR1 is SGHTA and CDR2 is FQGNSA. CDR3 loop: CASSFTTGFSYGYTF. The DNA of the CDR3 is TGTGCCAGCAGCTTTACCACAGGGTTTAGCTATGGCTACACCTTC. Using reference TRBV7-2 and TRBJ1-2 for the parts outside the CDR3, the full variable domain is GAGVSQSPSNKVTEKGKDVELRCDPISGHTALYWYRQSLGQGLEFLIYFQGNSAPDKSGLPSDRFSAERTGGSVSTLTIQRTQQEDSAVYLCASSFTTGFSYGYTFGSGTRLTVV.

This clonotype has ten or more counts. V and J are TRBV7-3 and TRBJ1-6, with 7 bases fitting TRBD1. V dropped 4 bases and J dropped 7; count of bases not matched to a gene: 7. This CDR3 is built from 15 residues. Germline V CDR1 and CDR2: SGHTA, FQGTGA. The CDR3 protein is CASSSSGTANSPLHF. The CDR3 DNA follows: TGTGCCAGCAGCTCCTCCGGGACAGCGAATTCACCCCTCCACTTT.

This clonotype was recorded many times. The chain links TRBV20-1 to TRBJ2-7, with D possibly TRBD1 on 5 matching bases. This CDR3 has 13 amino acids. Germline CDR1 and CDR2: DFQATT and SNEGSKA (reference sequence). Trimming cost V 1 base and J 2 bases, with 9 bases left between them. The chain's CDR3 is CSARVQGTYEQYF. In DNA form, the CDR3 reads TGCAGTGCTAGAGTTCAGGGAACCTACGAGCAGTACTTC.

Notes on this clonotype: Its ends do not fully match the called genes, so a read error is possible. This sequence joins TRBV7-2 and TRBJ1-2; D is ambiguous. Germline V gene lookup returns CDR1 SGHTA and CDR2 FQGNSA. The CDR3 has 12 amino acids. This CDR3 is CASSFNQDGYTF. The CDR3 nucleotides are TGTGCCAGCAGCTTCAATCAAGATGGCTATACCTTC.

This clonotype was observed a single time. The gene calls are TRBV25-1 and TRBJ2-7, with D maybe TRBD2 (6 bases). Trimming cost V 4 bases and J 3 bases, with 19 bases left between them. Germline V gene data show CDR1 as MGHDK and CDR2 as SYGVNS. The CDR3 is 16 amino acids. The CDR3 DNA follows: TGTGCCAGCAGTGCAAGCCCGGGAGCCGTCGACTACGAGCAGTACTTC. It translates to CASSASPGAVDYEQYF.

V and J are TRBV3-1 and TRBJ1-5, with D unclear. The CDR3 runs to 17 residues. V lost 4 bases and J 1 base, leaving 17 bases between the germline ends. Germline V CDR1 and CDR2: LGHDT, YNNKEL (reference sequence). The CDR3 coding sequence is TGTGCCAGCAGCCCCTCTTCCGGGTTACCGAGCAATCAGCCCCAGCATTTT. Translating it yields CASSPSSGLPSNQPQHF.

This sequence joins TRBV7-2 and TRBJ2-7; the match to TRBD2 covers 7 bases. CDR3 length equals 14 residues. Germline V gene lookup returns CDR1 SGHTA and CDR2 FQGNSA. V shed 6 bases and J 5 bases; nucleotides not matched to a gene: 10. CDR3 coding DNA: TGTGCCAGCAGTTTATATCGGGGGAGGGACGAGCAGTACTTC. Amino acid sequence: CASSLYRGRDEQYF.

The chain has TRBV7-3 and TRBJ1-2; 9 bases match TRBD1. The CDR3 is 16 residues long. J lost 4 bases, V lost 4 bases, and 10 bases had no gene match. Germline CDR1 reads SGHTA; CDR2 reads FQGTGA. CDR3 nucleotides: TGTGCCAGCAGCTCAATCCGGGACAGGGATAGCTATGGCTACACCTTC. This gives the protein CASSSIRDRDSYGYTF.

The V call is TRBV7-9, the J call TRBJ1-6; TRBD1 is a possible D gene (6 bases). The V gene lost 6 bases and the J gene lost 14 bases, with 20 bases spanning the gap. The CDR3 runs 14 residues. Germline CDR1 and CDR2: SEHNR and FQNEAQ (reference sequence). The CDR3 sequence is CASSSLRDIRTLHF. In nucleotides, the CDR3 is TGTGCCAGCAGTTCCCTCCGGGACATCAGGACCCTCCACTTT. The full variable domain, completed using reference TRBV7-9 and TRBJ1-6, is DTGVSQNPRHKITKRGQNVTFRCDPISEHNRLYWYRQTLGQGPEFLTYFQNEAQLEKSRLLSDRFSAERPKGSFSTLEIQRTEQGDSAMYLCASSSLRDIRTLHFGNGTRLTVT.

The J gene is TRBJ2-1, the V gene TRBV2; 12 bases agree with TRBD2. CDR3 size: 15 residues. The V gene end was trimmed by 5 bases and the J gene end by 8 bases; junction bases not matched to a gene: 7. Looked up from germline, CDR1 is SNHLY and CDR2 is FYNNEI. The DNA for the CDR3 is TGTGCCAGCAGTTCTCTAGCGGGAGGGCCACATGAGCAGTTCTTC. Amino acid sequence: CASSSLAGGPHEQFF.

The chain recombines TRBV20-1 with TRBJ2-1; D may be TRBD2 (6 bases). CDR3 length: 16 residues. Trimming stripped 2 bases from V and 3 bases from J, with 17 bases between. Per the germline V gene, CDR1 is DFQATT and CDR2 is SNEGSKA (reference sequence). The CDR3 DNA reads TGCAGTGCTAGATTCCGGGACTCGGACTTCTACAATGAGCAGTTCTTC. It codes for CSARFRDSDFYNEQFF.

This clonotype came up a few times. This chain links TRBV30 with TRBJ1-4; possibly TRBD1 for D (6 bases). Germline V gene lookup returns CDR1 GTSNPN and CDR2 SVGIG (reference sequence). Trimming left V 2 bases short and J 3 bases short, with 10 bases between. This CDR3 is 14 amino acids long. The CDR3: CAWSRDTANEKLFF. For the CDR3, the DNA is TGTGCCTGGAGTAGGGACACCGCTAATGAAAAACTGTTTTTT.

The chain recombines TRBV19 with TRBJ1-2; possible D gene TRBD1, 6 bases. V was clipped by 7 bases and J by 5 bases, with 11 bases between them. The germline gives CDR1 LNHDA, CDR2 SQIVND (reference sequence). This CDR3 is built from 12 residues. Here the CDR3 DNA reads TGTGCCAGTACCCGGACAGTTTATGGCTACACCTTC. Translated: CASTRTVYGYTF.

This clonotype was detected once. The rearrangement joins TRBV10-1 to TRBJ2-5; D not resolved. The CDR3 has 14 residues. In germline, CDR1 is WNHNN, CDR2 SYGVQD (reference sequence). V lost 2 bases, J lost 4 bases, and 11 bases lay in between. DNA for the CDR3: TGCGCCAGCAGTGAGACTGGACGACCAGAGACCCAGTACTTC. This encodes CASSETGRPETQYF.

There are many counts of this clonotype. The chain is built from TRBV9 and TRBJ1-1; 8 nucleotides match TRBD1. J lost 1 base, V lost 1 base, and 3 bases had no gene match. Germline CDR1 SGDLS, CDR2 YYNGEE. CDR3 length: 15 amino acids. In nucleotides, the CDR3 is TGTGCCAGCAGCGTACGGACAGGGCCGAACACTGAAGCTTTCTTT. Its translation is CASSVRTGPNTEAFF.

The rearrangement uses TRBV9 and TRBJ1-2, with no clear D. Germline V gene lookup returns CDR1 SGDLS and CDR2 YYNGEE. The germline V and J ends were trimmed by 4 bases and 6 bases, with 16 bases remaining between them. This CDR3 contains 14 residues. The CDR3 here is CASSLGVGLDGYTF. The CDR3 nucleotides are TGTGCCAGCAGCTTGGGAGTCGGGTTGGATGGCTACACCTTC.

V usage is TRBV12-3 or TRBV12-4 and J usage is TRBJ2-7; D is possibly TRBD1 (6 bases). Trimming cost V 0 bases and J 2 bases, with 11 bases left between them. The CDR3 is 15 amino acids. CDR3 loop: CASSLALDRTYEQYF. For the CDR3, the DNA is TGTGCCAGCAGTTTAGCTCTGGACAGAACCTACGAGCAGTACTTC.

The J gene is TRBJ1-2, the V gene TRBV19; possible D gene TRBD1, 6 bases. V was clipped by 9 bases and J by 4 bases, with 15 bases between them. Per germline, CDR1 LNHDA and CDR2 SQIVND (reference sequence). CDR3 length: 13 residues. CDR3 residues: CARDRDTLYGYTF. CDR3 sequence (DNA): TGTGCCAGGGACCGGGACACCCTCTATGGCTACACCTTC.

This clonotype has at least ten counts. The gene calls are TRBV5-1 and TRBJ2-7; TRBD2 agrees at 7 bases. This CDR3 comprises 14 residues. The trim removed 4 bases at V and 6 bases at J, leaving 10 bases unmatched. CDR1 and CDR2 from the germline V gene are SGHRS and YFSETQ. This CDR3 is CASSAGGSPSEQYF. The CDR3 DNA reads TGCGCCAGCAGCGCGGGCGGGAGTCCCTCCGAGCAGTACTTC.

The gene calls are TRBV7-9 and TRBJ2-7, with 11 bases lining up with TRBD2. From germline, CDR1 is SEHNR and CDR2 FQNEAQ (reference sequence). The CDR3 contains 16 residues. The J segment lost 2 bases and the V segment lost 5 bases, leaving 8 bases of the junction unmatched. CDR3 protein: CASSVELGLAAYEQYF. CDR3 nucleotides: TGTGCCAGCAGCGTCGAGTTGGGACTAGCGGCCTACGAGCAGTACTTC.

This clonotype was detected ten times or more. V is TRBV20-1 and J is TRBJ2-5; possibly TRBD2 for D (5 bases). V lost 5 bases to trimming and J lost 4 bases, with 17 bases between them. The germline CDR1 and CDR2 sequences are DFQATT and SNEGSKA (reference sequence). The CDR3 contains 14 residues. CDR3 sequence: CSAPPSRVGETQYF. The CDR3 bases are TGCAGTGCTCCCCCGTCGAGGGTCGGAGAGACCCAGTACTTC.

The sample holds many counts of this clonotype. The chain links TRBV5-1 to TRBJ2-7; D remains unclear. Germline V gene lookup returns CDR1 SGHRS and CDR2 YFSETQ. Deletions cut 4 bases from V and 2 bases from J, with 16 bases between. This CDR3 contains 15 residues. The CDR3, as DNA: TGCGCCAGCAGCCTAAATGGGCCCCCTCCCTACGAGCAGTACTTC. Protein product: CASSLNGPPPYEQYF.